The present entry profiles one TCR beta chain with its context. As yet, its antigen is unknown. The source of the sample is a study of PD-1 blockade in classical Hodgkin lymphoma. Whole-study results and caveats: In newly diagnosed patients, baseline TCR diversity was reportedly below that of healthy donors. Complete responders showed a baseline diversity that resembled the diversity of newly diagnosed patients. After ASCT, patients who started nivolumab under 1 year later were excluded.

Generated by immunoSEQ multiplex PCR, the TCRdb table keeps only in-frame clones and is missing some. The data contain under 30,000 clones, around three quarters of them singletons. After removal of 4 bases from V and 5 bases from J, the junction contained 7 bases not matched to a gene. The CDR3 has 17 amino acids. CDR1 is MNHEY and CDR2 is SMNVEV in the germline V gene (reference sequence). All patients experienced relapse after autologous stem cell transplantation, and brentuximab vedotin exposure was variable. With magnetic negative selection, CD4+ T cells were purified from PBMCs that had been thawed. The best responses consisted of complete response, partial response or progressive disease.

This specimen was CD4+ T cells from blood, taken at baseline. The receptor was derived from a human donor with classical Hodgkin lymphoma. This chain links TRBV27 with TRBJ2-5; 16 bases map to TRBD2. The CDR3 sequence is CASSSSGLAGGLETQYF. The CDR3 DNA sequence: TGTGCCAGCAGTTCCTCGGGACTAGCGGGGGGGCTCGAGACCCAGTACTTC.